The next 17 T cell receptor beta chains were all read from a single sample in a study of PD-1 blockade in mismatch repair-deficient tumors. Profiled with immunoSEQ multiplex PCR; TCRdb holds only in-frame clones, not every one. The sample carries about 25,000 clones, approximately 88% recorded once. This specimen consisted of PBMCs, obtained before pembrolizumab treatment. The source of these receptors is an adult with mismatch repair-deficient cancer.

In nucleotides, the CDR3 is TGTGCCAGCAGCCGGGGGGGCGTTAATCAGCCCCAGCATTTT. This translates into CASSRGGVNQPQHF. The gene calls are TRBV7-3 and TRBJ1-5; weak D call: TRBD1 (6 bases). CDR3 length: 14 residues. Germline values: CDR1 SGHTA, CDR2 FQGTGA. Trimming removed 5 bases at V and 4 bases at J, with 12 bases between.

The chain joins TRBV18 to TRBJ1-1; 9 bases are shared with TRBD1. With 4 bases clipped from V and 0 bases from J, the junction kept 3 bases outside the gene matches. Germline V CDR1 and CDR2: KGHSH, LQKENI. The CDR3 consists of 15 residues. The DNA for the CDR3 is TGTGCCAGCTCACGTGGGACAGGGATGAACACTGAAGCTTTCTTT. Protein: CASSRGTGMNTEAFF.

This clone was counted a few times. V and J are TRBV30 and TRBJ1-5; D might be TRBD1 (5 bases). The CDR3 extends over 13 amino acids. Germline assignment: CDR1 GTSNPN and CDR2 SVGIG (reference sequence). V was clipped by 2 bases and J by 6 bases, with 11 bases between them. The DNA of the CDR3 is TGTGCCTGGAGTTCGGGGGAGGGTCAGCCCCAGCATTTT. It translates to CAWSSGEGQPQHF.

CDR3 protein: CASSPTVTSYEQYF. Here the CDR3 DNA reads TGTGCCAGCAGCCCGACAGTTACCTCCTACGAGCAGTACTTC. The chain joins TRBV7-6 to TRBJ2-7; a possible D gene is TRBD1 (5 bases). The CDR3 is 14 amino acids. Per germline, CDR1 SGHVS and CDR2 FNYEAQ. Trimming left V 5 bases short and J 0 bases short, with 11 bases between.

The table lists this clone with a count of one. The chain carries TRBV19 and TRBJ2-7, with 7 bases identical to TRBD1. Germline V gene sequence: CDR1 LNHDA, CDR2 SQIVND (reference sequence). Trimming removed 8 bases from V and 4 bases from J; junction bases left unmatched: 2. The CDR3 runs 11 residues. The CDR3 protein is CASAQGYEQYF. The CDR3 bases are TGTGCCAGTGCACAGGGGTACGAGCAGTACTTC.

The chain couples TRBV27 to TRBJ2-6; possible D gene TRBD1, 5 bases. This CDR3 comprises 17 residues. Germline V gives CDR1 MNHEY, CDR2 SMNVEV (reference sequence). Between the trimmed V and J ends, which lost 0 bases and 4 bases, there was a span of 13 bases. The CDR3 DNA is TGTGCCAGCAGTTTATCTTTCCCAGGGCTCGGGGCCAACGTCCTGACTTTC. Amino acids: CASSLSFPGLGANVLTF.

The chain combines TRBV19 with TRBJ2-1, with TRBD2 matching 7 bases. This CDR3 region has 16 residues. V trimming: 3 bases; J trimming: 6 bases; junction bases outside the gene matches: 11. In germline, CDR1 is LNHDA, CDR2 SQIVND (reference sequence). The DNA for the CDR3 is TGTGCCAGTAGTATTATCGGGGGAGGGCCTGTCAATGAGCAGTTCTTC. The encoded protein is CASSIIGGGPVNEQFF.

V and J are TRBV30 and TRBJ1-1, with 7 nucleotides matching TRBD1. Germline trimming cut 4 bases from V and 3 bases from J; bases unmatched to any gene: 8. The length of the CDR3 is 14 residues. Germline V CDR1 and CDR2: GTSNPN, SVGIG (reference sequence). CDR3 sequence: CAWTDTGDDTEAFF. Written as DNA, the CDR3 is TGTGCCTGGACTGATACAGGGGATGACACTGAAGCTTTCTTT.

The chain carries TRBV19 and TRBJ2-2; 15 bases line up with TRBD2. Germline CDR1 reads LNHDA; CDR2 reads SQIVND (reference sequence). J gave up 7 bases and V 9 bases, and 9 bases lay outside the gene matches. CDR3 length equals 16 residues. The CDR3 loop is CARLGLAGGPNGELFF. The CDR3 DNA sequence: TGTGCCAGACTTGGACTAGCGGGAGGGCCGAACGGGGAGCTGTTTTTT.

This chain joins TRBV7-2 and TRBJ1-2; tentatively, D is TRBD1 (5 bases). Germline V gives CDR1 SGHTA, CDR2 FQGNSA. The CDR3 is made up of 13 amino acids. The V end lost 4 bases, the J end lost 8 bases, and 14 bases lay between the germline ends. This CDR3 is CASSSTGGVGYTF. CDR3 bases: TGTGCCAGCAGCTCCACGGGAGGGGTCGGCTACACCTTC. Variable domain in full (rest from reference TRBV7-2 and TRBJ1-2): GAGVSQSPSNKVTEKGKDVELRCDPISGHTALYWYRQSLGQGLEFLIYFQGNSAPDKSGLPSDRFSAERTGGSVSTLTIQRTQQEDSAVYLCASSSTGGVGYTFGSGTRLTVV.

V gene TRBV28 combines with J gene TRBJ1-1; the D gene is possibly TRBD1 (6 bases). V lost 3 bases and J lost 3, with 11 bases in between. The germline gives CDR1 MDHEN, CDR2 SYDVKM. The CDR3 sequence is 14 residues long. Here the CDR3 DNA reads TGTGCCAGCAGTTTTCAGGGGCGGGACACTGAAGCTTTCTTT. It codes for CASSFQGRDTEAFF.

V and J are TRBV19 and TRBJ1-5; 9 nucleotides agree with TRBD1. The CDR3 consists of 15 residues. The V gene's germline CDR1 is LNHDA and CDR2 SQIVND (reference sequence). V lost 8 bases to trimming and J lost 7 bases; unmatched junction nucleotides: 12. The CDR3 DNA reads TGTGCCAGTTGCCGTAAGACAGGGGGTTTACAGCCCCAGCATTTT. This codes for CASCRKTGGLQPQHF. Based on the CDR3 plus reference TRBV19 and TRBJ1-5, the full variable domain is DGGITQSPKYLFRKEGQNVTLSCEQNLNHDAMYWYRQDPGQGLRLIYYSQIVNDFQKGDIAEGYSVSREKKESFPLTVTSAQKNPTAFYLCASCRKTGGLQPQHFGDGTRLSIL.

The chain uses TRBV10-1 and TRBJ1-5, with 8 bases identical to TRBD1. The CDR3 has 14 amino acids. With 6 bases clipped from V and 6 bases from J, the junction kept 7 bases outside the gene matches. Germline V gene sequence: CDR1 WNHNN, CDR2 SYGVQD (reference sequence). This CDR3 reads CASRHGQGGQPQHF. DNA for the CDR3: TGCGCCAGCAGGCACGGACAGGGAGGTCAGCCCCAGCATTTT.

The rearrangement joins TRBV30 to TRBJ1-1; no reliable D call. Trimming left V 0 bases short and J 1 base short, with 6 bases between. This CDR3 has 13 amino acids. The germline V gene encodes CDR1 GTSNPN and CDR2 SVGIG (reference sequence). CDR3 in amino acids: CAWSVRENTEAFF. The CDR3 DNA follows: TGTGCCTGGAGTGTACGGGAGAACACTGAAGCTTTCTTT.

The chain is built from TRBV6-5 and TRBJ2-7, with 11 bases lining up with TRBD1. In germline, CDR1 is MNHEY, CDR2 SVGAGI. Germline trimming cut 6 bases from V and 4 bases from J; bases unmatched to any gene: 5. The CDR3 totals 14 residues. DNA for the CDR3: TGTGCCAGCAGGCACCGGGACAGGGGGTACGAGCAGTACTTC. Its protein is CASRHRDRGYEQYF.

The rearrangement joins TRBV18 to TRBJ2-7; weak D call: TRBD2 (5 bases). V lost 2 bases to trimming and J lost 0 bases, with 14 bases between them. Germline CDR1 and CDR2: KGHSH and LQKENI. There are 16 residues in the CDR3. The CDR3 DNA follows: TGTGCCAGCTCACCAGTTCCCAGCGGCAGCTCCTACGAGCAGTACTTC. It codes for CASSPVPSGSSYEQYF.

This chain connects TRBV21-1 to TRBJ2-7; the table's D call, TRBD2, has no DNA check behind it. TRBV21-1 is labeled a pseudogene. The CDR3 contains 15 residues. In nucleotides, the CDR3 is TGTGCCAGCAGCAACCCGGGACTAGCGGGAATCGAGCAGTACTTC. Translated: CASSNPGLAGIEQYF.